This TCR beta chain is from a study of T cells after yellow fever vaccination. Background on the study: Any fraction with a low cell number was prepared using SMART-Seq v4 Ultra Low Input. Points from the study as a whole: Researchers noted that a small share of clonotypes showed up in both CD4 and CD8 compartments. A secondary response was less intense yet reached its peak sooner, at day 5 versus 15.

This clonotype was recorded at least ten times. Its antigen is unidentified. This CDR3 region has 15 residues. In germline, CDR1 is LNHNV, CDR2 YYDKDF (reference sequence). The V end lost 3 bases, the J end lost 1 base, and 13 bases lay between the germline ends. They built TCR cDNA with 5'RACE template switching, a step that put in a universal primer site and UMIs. MiXCR, applied by TCRdb to the 5' RACE reads, yields one record per CDR3 protein. Of roughly 150,000 distinct CDR3 sequences detected, more than 6% appear once; the ten largest clones hold roughly 0.71%. The chain uses TRBV15 and TRBJ2-7, with D perhaps TRBD1 or TRBD2 (5 bases each). Sample: CD4+ T cells sorted from PBMCs, taken 5 days after the yellow fever booster vaccination. This TCR came from a man under 40 who received the YFV17D yellow fever vaccine. The CDR3 DNA reads as TGTGCCACCAGCAGGGCCGGGACGGGTTCCTACGAGCAGTACTTC. Its protein is CATSRAGTGSYEQYF. The full variable domain, completed using reference TRBV15 and TRBJ2-7, is DAMVIQNPRYQVTQFGKPVTLSCSQTLNHNVMYWYQQKSSQAPKLLFHYYDKDFNNEADTPDNFQSRRPNTSFCFLDIRSPGLGDTAMYLCATSRAGTGSYEQYFGPGTRLTVT.